This TCR beta chain was identified in a study of CXCR3-negative and CXCR3-positive naive CD8 T cells. TRB cDNA was prepared as libraries by UMI-labeled 5' RACE. After re-calling the 5' RACE reads, TCRdb lists one entry per CDR3 protein, DNA absent. The ten top clones account for approximately 0.71%, within a sample of 55,000 to 75,000 distinct CDR3 sequences. The CDR3 extends over 15 amino acids. Looked up from germline, CDR1 is SGHVS and CDR2 is FNYEAQ. In regard to this clonotype: Antigen unknown.

Regarding the study as a whole: Cryopreservation partially lowered CXCR3 expression, so most assays used fresh PBMCs. TRB CDR3s were more hydrophobic in CXCR3-positive than in CXCR3-negative naive cells.

Sequenced sample: naive CXCR3+ CD8+ T cells from blood. Subset in this sample: CD45RO-CCR7+CD27+CD95- naive CD8+ T cells expressing CXCR3 (TNR3+). The J gene is TRBJ1-5, the V gene TRBV7-6; TCRdb's assignment of TRBD1 cannot be checked, as there is no DNA. The source of this sequence is a human donor in good health. Some clones in this sample may be carry-over from other donors' samples. Here the CDR3 reads CASSPRGGSNQPQHF.